These 16 T cell receptor beta chains were sequenced from one sample in a study of Ad26.COV2.S vaccination and SARS-CoV-2 variants. Only in-frame clones appear in the TCRdb table, and some are missing; sequencing was by immunoSEQ multiplex PCR. The table lists hundreds of thousands of clones, more than 85% of them singletons. The sample's treatment: 19 received Ad26.COV2.S at low or high dose, single or two shots; about five received placebo; per-sample allocation not given. Each sample was drawn 63 days after the first injection (of vaccine or placebo). The sequences come from peripheral blood, collected in a trial of Ad26.COV2.S vaccine versus placebo. All receptors derive from a person aged 18-65 years who received the Ad26.COV2.S COVID-19 vaccine or a placebo.

CDR3 protein: CASSLSTLKRYQETQYF. The CDR3 DNA reads as TGTGCCAGCAGCCTCTCCACACTAAAAAGGTACCAAGAGACCCAGTACTTC. The chain is built from TRBV3-1 (or the pseudogene TRBV3-2) and TRBJ2-5; D uncertain. The germline CDR1 and CDR2 sequences are LGHDT and YNNKEL (reference sequence). The CDR3 runs 17 residues. V was shortened by 4 bases and J by 0 bases, with 18 bases between the two germline ends.

CDR3 in DNA: TGTGCCAGTAGTATAGGAGGGGGGCTCGGGGCCAAAAACATTCAGTACTTC. Its protein is CASSIGGGLGAKNIQYF. The chain has TRBV19 and TRBJ2-4, with D perhaps given as TRBD1 or TRBD2 (6 bases each). CDR3 length: 17 amino acids. Germline V CDR1 and CDR2: LNHDA, SQIVND (reference sequence). Deletions cut 1 base from V and 1 base from J, with 14 bases between.

The chain carries TRBV11-2 and TRBJ2-5; D is ambiguous. Germline V gene data show CDR1 as SGHAT and CDR2 as FQNNGV. CDR3 length: 13 residues. Between the trimmed V and J ends, which lost 3 bases and 3 bases, there was a span of 8 bases. The DNA for the CDR3 is TGTGCCAGCAGCTTTAACCGAGAAGAGACCCAGTACTTC. Its translation: CASSFNREETQYF.

This chain connects TRBV7-9 to TRBJ2-1, with 7 nucleotides matching TRBD1. With V trimmed by 4 bases and J by 5 bases, 11 bases remained unmatched. Germline CDR1 is SEHNR and CDR2 is FQNEAQ (reference sequence). The CDR3 contains 16 residues. CDR3 sequence: CASSSPTTGVHNEQFF. CDR3 nucleotides: TGTGCCAGCAGCTCCCCAACAACAGGGGTCCACAATGAGCAGTTCTTC.

This clone was detected once. The chain combines TRBV21-1 with TRBJ2-3; no DNA check was done on the table's D call, TRBD1. TRBV21-1 corresponds to a pseudogene. The CDR3 has 14 residues. In nucleotides, the CDR3 is TGTGCCAGCAGCCACAGGGGGTTATCAGATACGCAGTATTTT. This sequence encodes CASSHRGLSDTQYF.

This chain links TRBV4-1 with TRBJ2-1; TRBD1 is a possible D gene (5 bases). This CDR3 has 16 amino acids. Trimming took 0 bases from V and 0 from J, leaving 9 bases between them. Germline assignment: CDR1 MGHRA and CDR2 YSYEKL. CDR3 residues: CASSQDRRVSYNEQFF. As DNA, the CDR3 is TGCGCCAGCAGCCAAGATCGCAGGGTCTCCTACAATGAGCAGTTCTTC.

The genes are TRBV6-5 and TRBJ1-2, with D tentatively TRBD1 (5 bases). Germline values: CDR1 MNHEY, CDR2 SVGAGI. V lost 6 bases, J lost 2 bases, and 16 bases lay in between. This CDR3 spans 15 amino acids. The DNA of the CDR3 is TGTGCCAGCAGCCTCAAACCAGGGTTGAACTATGGCTACACCTTC. Translating it yields CASSLKPGLNYGYTF.

The rearrangement links TRBV7-9 to TRBJ2-2; TRBD1 agrees at 7 bases. Germline V gives CDR1 SEHNR, CDR2 FQNEAQ (reference sequence). With 5 bases clipped from V and 4 bases from J, the junction kept 13 bases outside the gene matches. The CDR3 length is 17 residues. The CDR3 nucleotides read TGTGCCAGCAGCGATGAGCCGGGACAGAGCATCACCGGGGAGCTGTTTTTT. Its translation: CASSDEPGQSITGELFF.

As regards this clone: The sample holds other DNA sequences that translate to the same CDR3. J is TRBJ1-5 and V is TRBV18; D is ambiguous. The CDR3 runs to 13 residues. V gave up 3 bases and J gave up 4 bases, with 7 bases separating them. Germline CDR1 KGHSH, CDR2 LQKENI. CDR3 bases: TGTGCCAGCTCACCGGGCGGGAATCAGCCCCAGCATTTT. Amino acids: CASSPGGNQPQHF.

The chain has TRBV7-9 and TRBJ2-4, with D uncertain. Trimming removed 4 bases at V and 0 bases at J, with 13 bases between. This CDR3 region has 16 residues. The germline V gene encodes CDR1 SEHNR and CDR2 FQNEAQ (reference sequence). CDR3 coding DNA: TGTGCCAGCAGCTCCCCAGAAGGGCTAGCCAAAAACATTCAGTACTTC. Translated, it gives CASSSPEGLAKNIQYF.

The gene calls are TRBV7-2 and TRBJ2-4; 7 nucleotides line up with TRBD1. With 5 bases clipped from V and 4 bases from J, the junction kept 8 bases outside the gene matches. Germline V lookup: CDR1 SGHTA, CDR2 FQGNSA. The CDR3 totals 15 residues. The CDR3 loop is CASSGGRDRKNIQYF. CDR3 coding DNA: TGTGCCAGCAGCGGCGGACGGGACAGAAAAAACATTCAGTACTTC.

J is TRBJ2-1 and V is TRBV2, with 7 nucleotides matching TRBD1. Germline CDR1 reads SNHLY; CDR2 reads FYNNEI. The V segment lost 6 bases and the J segment 8 bases; nucleotides outside the gene matches: 7. This CDR3 comprises 13 residues. CDR3 in DNA: TGTGCCAGCAGCCCTGTGACAGGGCATGAGCAGTTCTTC. This sequence encodes CASSPVTGHEQFF.

J is TRBJ2-1 and V is TRBV9; weak D call: TRBD2 (5 bases). The CDR3 consists of 13 residues. The V end was cut by 2 bases, the J end by 5 bases, with 8 bases between. Germline CDR1 is SGDLS and CDR2 is YYNGEE. The CDR3 loop reads CASSVDGDNEQFF. CDR3 coding DNA: TGTGCCAGCAGCGTCGACGGGGACAATGAGCAGTTCTTC.

The CDR3 nucleotides read TGTGCCAGTAGTTGGGGGGGGGAGACTGAAGCTTTCTTT. This codes for CASSWGGETEAFF. The chain employs TRBV19 and TRBJ1-1; tentatively, D is TRBD1 (5 bases). CDR1 LNHDA and CDR2 SQIVND come from the germline V gene (reference sequence). The CDR3 sequence is 13 residues long. V lost 5 bases and J 5 bases, leaving 12 bases between the germline ends.

The V gene is TRBV2, the J gene TRBJ2-7; D gene unclear. Germline V gene lookup returns CDR1 SNHLY and CDR2 FYNNEI. The CDR3 extends over 14 amino acids. V gave up 4 bases and J gave up 3 bases, with 13 bases separating them. The chain's CDR3 is CASSGVGRSYEQYF. The DNA of the CDR3 is TGTGCCAGCAGTGGTGTCGGAAGAAGCTACGAGCAGTACTTC.

The gene calls are TRBV29-1 and TRBJ1-1; TRBD1 matches 7 bases. Germline V gives CDR1 SQVTM, CDR2 ANQGSEA. The CDR3 covers 14 residues. Germline trimming cut 8 bases from V and 0 bases from J; bases unmatched to any gene: 9. The CDR3 DNA follows: TGCAGCACCACACAGGGGTTCATGAACACTGAAGCTTTCTTT. This translates into CSTTQGFMNTEAFF. Complete variable domain (other parts from reference TRBV29-1 and TRBJ1-1): SAVISQKPSRDICQRGTSLTIQCQVDSQVTMMFWYRQQPGQSLTLIATANQGSEATYESGFVIDKFPISRPNLTFSTLTVSNMSPEDSSIYLCSTTQGFMNTEAFFGQGTRLTVV.